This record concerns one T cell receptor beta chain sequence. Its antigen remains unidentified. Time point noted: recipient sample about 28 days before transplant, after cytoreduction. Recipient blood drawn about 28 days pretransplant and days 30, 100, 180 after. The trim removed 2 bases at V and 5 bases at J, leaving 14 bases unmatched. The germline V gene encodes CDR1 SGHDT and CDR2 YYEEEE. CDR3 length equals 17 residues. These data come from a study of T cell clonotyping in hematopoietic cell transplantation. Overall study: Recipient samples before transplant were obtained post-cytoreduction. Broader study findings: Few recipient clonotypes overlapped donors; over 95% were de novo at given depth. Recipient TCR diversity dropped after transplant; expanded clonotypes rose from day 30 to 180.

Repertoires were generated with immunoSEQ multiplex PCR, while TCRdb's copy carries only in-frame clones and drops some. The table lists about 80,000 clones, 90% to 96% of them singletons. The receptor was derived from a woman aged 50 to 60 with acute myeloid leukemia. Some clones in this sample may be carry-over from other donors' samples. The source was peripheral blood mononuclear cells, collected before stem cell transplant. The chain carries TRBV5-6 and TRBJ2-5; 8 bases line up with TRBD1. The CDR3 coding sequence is TGTGCCAGCAGCTTAGAGGAGGGGACAGGCCAAGTGGAGACCCAGTACTTC. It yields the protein CASSLEEGTGQVETQYF.